This is a list of T cell receptor beta chains from one sample in a study of cytomegalovirus exposure and HLA in healthy donors. Measured with immunoSEQ multiplex PCR; TCRdb has only the in-frame clones, and not every one. The repertoire includes about 180,000 clones, roughly 75% of them detected once, and 1.5% to 2% sits in the top ten. Sequenced: PBMCs. The receptor source for this set is a woman aged 25 to 45 in good health and CMV-seronegative. Each CDR3 is given with its conserved first and last residue. A D gene is named only where the DNA matches it firmly. The size entry is marked missing in some rows and otherwise reads once, few, many or a size class.

J,D,V,size,CDR3,DNA
TRBJ2-5,TRBD2,TRBV30,.,CAWTWGSGGDLETQYF,TGTGCCTGGACCTGGGGTAGCGGGGGAGATCTGGAGACCCAGTACTTC
TRBJ1-6,TRBD1,TRBV9,.,CASSVYSGGFPGSPLHF,TGTGCCAGCAGCGTTTACTCAGGGGGCTTTCCCGGATCACCCCTCCACTTT
TRBJ2-3,TRBD2,TRBV30,few,CAWSSSGGPDTQYF,TGTGCCTGGAGTTCCTCGGGGGGGCCAGATACGCAGTATTTT
TRBJ1-4,.,TRBV7-2,.,CASSAQRPPNEKLFF,TGTGCCAGCAGCGCACAGCGGCCTCCCAATGAAAAACTGTTTTTT
TRBJ2-5,.,TRBV27,.,CASSSDPGSGGETQYF,TGTGCCAGCAGTTCCGATCCGGGTTCAGGCGGGGAGACCCAGTACTTC
TRBJ1-4,.,TRBV19,.,CASSIVRGEKLFF,TGTGCCAGTAGTATCGTGAGGGGGGAAAAACTGTTTTTT
TRBJ1-3,.,TRBV6-1,.,CASSLGHLSGNTIYF,TGTGCCAGCAGCCTTGGACACCTCTCTGGAAACACCATATATTTT
TRBJ1-2,TRBD1,TRBV5-6,.,CASRAGTVYGYTF,TGTGCCAGCAGGGCCGGGACAGTCTATGGCTACACCTTC
TRBJ1-6,TRBD1,TRBV10-3,.,CAIGTGDRALHF,TGTGCCATCGGGACTGGGGACAGGGCTCTCCACTTT
TRBJ2-3,.,TRBV9,.,CASSAGFDSGVTDTQYF,TGTGCCAGCAGCGCGGGATTTGATAGCGGAGTCACAGATACGCAGTATTTT
TRBJ2-1,TRBD1,TRBV20-1,.,CSARRTGGEFF,TGCAGTGCTAGACGAACAGGGGGAGAGTTCTTC
TRBJ1-4,.,TRBV25-1,.,CASSDPAGRANEKLFF,TGTGCCAGCAGTGATCCGGCGGGGAGGGCTAATGAAAAACTGTTTTTT